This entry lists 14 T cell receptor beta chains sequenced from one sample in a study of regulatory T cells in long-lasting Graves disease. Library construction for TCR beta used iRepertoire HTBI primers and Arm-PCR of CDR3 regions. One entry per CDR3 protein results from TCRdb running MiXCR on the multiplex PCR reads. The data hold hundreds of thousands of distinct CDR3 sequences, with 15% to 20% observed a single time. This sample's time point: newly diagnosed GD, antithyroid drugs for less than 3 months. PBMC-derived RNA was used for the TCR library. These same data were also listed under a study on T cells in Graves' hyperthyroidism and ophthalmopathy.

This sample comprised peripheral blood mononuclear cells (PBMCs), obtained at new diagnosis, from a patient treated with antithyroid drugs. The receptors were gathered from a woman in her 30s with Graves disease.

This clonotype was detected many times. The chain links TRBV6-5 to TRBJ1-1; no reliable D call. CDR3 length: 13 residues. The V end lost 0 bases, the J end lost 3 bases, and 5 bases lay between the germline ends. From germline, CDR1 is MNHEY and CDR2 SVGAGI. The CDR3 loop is CASSYSIDTEAFF. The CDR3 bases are TGTGCCAGCAGTTACTCGATTGACACTGAAGCTTTCTTT.

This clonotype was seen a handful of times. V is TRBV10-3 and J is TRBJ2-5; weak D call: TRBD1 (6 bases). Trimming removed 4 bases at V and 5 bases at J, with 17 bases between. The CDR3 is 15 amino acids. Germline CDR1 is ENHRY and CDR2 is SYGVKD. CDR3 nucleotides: TGTGCCATCAGTGGCAGGACAGCGGTCGGGGAGACCCAGTACTTC. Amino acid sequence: CAISGRTAVGETQYF.

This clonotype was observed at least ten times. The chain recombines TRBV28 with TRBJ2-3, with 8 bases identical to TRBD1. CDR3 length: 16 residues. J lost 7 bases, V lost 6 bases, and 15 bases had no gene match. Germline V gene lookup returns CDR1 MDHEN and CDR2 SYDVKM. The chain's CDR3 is CASRGGTDRGGNTQYF. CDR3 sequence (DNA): TGTGCCAGCAGAGGAGGAACTGACAGGGGTGGAAATACGCAGTATTTT. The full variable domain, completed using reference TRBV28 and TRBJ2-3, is DVKVTQSSRYLVKRTGEKVFLECVQDMDHENMFWYRQDPGLGLRLIYFSYDVKMKEKGDIPEGYSVSREKKERFSLILESASTNQTSMYLCASRGGTDRGGNTQYFGPGTRLTVL.

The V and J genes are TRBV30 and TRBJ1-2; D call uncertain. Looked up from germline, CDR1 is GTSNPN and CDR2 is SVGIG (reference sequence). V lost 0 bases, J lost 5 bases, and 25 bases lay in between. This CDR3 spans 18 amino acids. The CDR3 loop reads CAWSVRWGNTLLGYGYTF. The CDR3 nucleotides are TGTGCCTGGAGTGTACGATGGGGAAATACCCTCTTGGGGTATGGCTACACCTTC.

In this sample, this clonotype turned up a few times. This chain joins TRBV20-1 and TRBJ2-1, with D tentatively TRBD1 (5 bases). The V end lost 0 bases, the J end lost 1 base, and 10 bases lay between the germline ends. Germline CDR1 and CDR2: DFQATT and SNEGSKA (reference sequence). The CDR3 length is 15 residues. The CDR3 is CSARDFRGSYNEQFF. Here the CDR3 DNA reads TGCAGTGCTAGAGATTTTAGGGGTTCCTACAATGAGCAGTTCTTC.

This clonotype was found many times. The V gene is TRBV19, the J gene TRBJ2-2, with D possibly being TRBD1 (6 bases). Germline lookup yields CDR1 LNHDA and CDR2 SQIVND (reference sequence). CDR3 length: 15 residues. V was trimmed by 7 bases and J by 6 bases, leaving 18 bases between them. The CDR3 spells CASKSRTEVAGELFF. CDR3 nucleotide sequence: TGTGCCAGTAAATCCCGGACAGAGGTCGCCGGGGAGCTGTTTTTT.

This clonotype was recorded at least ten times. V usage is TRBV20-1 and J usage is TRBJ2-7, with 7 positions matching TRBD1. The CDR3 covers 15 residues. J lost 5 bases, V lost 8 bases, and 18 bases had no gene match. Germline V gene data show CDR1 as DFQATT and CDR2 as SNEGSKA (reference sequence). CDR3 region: CSLRLTGTYFNEQYF. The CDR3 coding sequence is TGCAGTCTCCGACTGACAGGGACCTACTTCAACGAGCAGTACTTC.

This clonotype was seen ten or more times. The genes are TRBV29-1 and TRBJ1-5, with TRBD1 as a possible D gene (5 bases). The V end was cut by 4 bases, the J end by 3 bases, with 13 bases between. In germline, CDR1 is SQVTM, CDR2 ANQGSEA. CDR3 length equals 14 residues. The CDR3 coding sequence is TGCAGCGTTGGGGGGGGGGGTGACAATCAGCCCCAGCATTTT. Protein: CSVGGGGDNQPQHF.

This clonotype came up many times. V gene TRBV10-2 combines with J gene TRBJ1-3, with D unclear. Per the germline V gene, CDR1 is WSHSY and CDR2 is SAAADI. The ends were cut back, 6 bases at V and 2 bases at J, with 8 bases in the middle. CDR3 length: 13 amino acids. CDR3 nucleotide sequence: TGCGCCAGCAGGGAAGTTGCTGGAAACACCATATATTTT. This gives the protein CASREVAGNTIYF.

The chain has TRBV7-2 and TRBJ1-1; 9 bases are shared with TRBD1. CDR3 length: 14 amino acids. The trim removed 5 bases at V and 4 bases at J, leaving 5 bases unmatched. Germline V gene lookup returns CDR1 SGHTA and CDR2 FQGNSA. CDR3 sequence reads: CASSQGQGTTEAFF. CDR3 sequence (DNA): TGTGCCAGCAGCCAAGGACAGGGGACCACTGAAGCTTTCTTT.

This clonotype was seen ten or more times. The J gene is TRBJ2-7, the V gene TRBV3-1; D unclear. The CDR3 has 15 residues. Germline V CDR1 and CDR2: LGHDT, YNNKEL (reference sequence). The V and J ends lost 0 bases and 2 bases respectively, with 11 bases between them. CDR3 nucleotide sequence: TGTGCCAGCAGCCAAGATCTGCAGGAAACCTACGAGCAGTACTTC. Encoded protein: CASSQDLQETYEQYF.

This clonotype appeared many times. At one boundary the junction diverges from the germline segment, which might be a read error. This chain's CDR3 is CSAPASKQGYYGYTF. The CDR3, as DNA: TGCAGTGCTCCCGCCTCCAAACAGGGTTACTACGGCTACACCTTC. This chain uses TRBV20-1 with TRBJ1-2; maybe TRBD1 (6 bases). The CDR3 covers 15 residues. From germline, CDR1 is DFQATT and CDR2 SNEGSKA (reference sequence).

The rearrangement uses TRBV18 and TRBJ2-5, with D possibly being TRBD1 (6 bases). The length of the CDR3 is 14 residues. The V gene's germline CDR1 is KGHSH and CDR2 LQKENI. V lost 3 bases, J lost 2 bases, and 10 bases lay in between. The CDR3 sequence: CASSPLGGQETQYF. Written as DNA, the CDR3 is TGTGCCAGCTCACCCCTAGGGGGTCAAGAGACCCAGTACTTC.

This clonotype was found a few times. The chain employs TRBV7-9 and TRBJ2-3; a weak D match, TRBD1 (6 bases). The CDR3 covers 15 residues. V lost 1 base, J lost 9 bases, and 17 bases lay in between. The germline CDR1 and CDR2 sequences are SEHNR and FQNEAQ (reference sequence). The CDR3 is CASSLELGGTLTQYF. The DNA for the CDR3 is TGTGCCAGCAGCTTAGAATTAGGGGGAACACTCACGCAGTATTTT.